This T cell receptor (beta chain) was observed in a study of cytomegalovirus exposure and HLA in healthy donors (dated 2017 in TCRdb). Concerning the study at large: An earlier analysis of fewer than 750 of the donors reported about 260 Gb of sequence data and 95 million to 120 million unique TCR beta sequences obtained from about 170 million T cells. In a later genetic analysis, genome-wide SNP genotypes for about 55% of the roughly 670 donors were used, and that subset was treated as a discovery cohort. The aim of the study was to test whether cataloging public T cell receptors could identify signatures of past pathogen exposure. Across under 500 genotyped donors of the cohort, an average of about 240,000 unique TCR beta nucleotide sequences per donor were sequenced, and roughly 17% of those sequences were non-productive. Around 300 gigabases of sequencing data and 70 million to 85 million unique TCR sequences were included in an early release covering around 650 HLA-typed donors. Rather than using new phenotypic data, the later analysis identified candidate immune exposures from TCR beta sequences and from how often those sequences occurred across donors. The number of typed donors differed by locus: about 620-640 for A, B, C, DRB1 and DQB1; some 540 for DQA1; 606 for DPA1; and around 490 for DPB1. Every discovery cohort repertoire had been produced on one sequencing platform. Both class I and class II loci were covered by HLA typing, at four-digit resolution. Alongside the repertoire data, information on donor age, sex, ethnicity and CMV serostatus was compiled. An earlier analysis of around 580 of the donors used high-throughput TCR beta sequencing to judge whether each TCR beta V gene segment behaved as functional or pseudogenic. About 5 DR-DQ haplotypes were handled as single units for association and clustering, since linkage in the cohort was strong. The study used immunosequencing to profile the T cell repertoires of hundreds of subjects and linked those repertoires to cytomegalovirus serostatus. A separate validation cohort of over 95 different subjects was used in addition to the 666-subject first cohort. A later analysis re-examined previously published TCR beta repertoires from about 700 donors and added high-resolution HLA genotyping to investigate patterns of TCR occurrence. The study combined high-throughput TCR immunosequencing, statistical association of individual TCRs with disease status, and machine learning to predict cytomegalovirus infection status. Of the roughly 400 genotyped donors, 81% fell in the genetic ancestry cluster associated with self-reported Caucasian donors.

The library came from the immunoSEQ multiplex PCR assay. A mixture of 60 forward primers for TCR Vbeta segments and 13 reverse primers for TCR Jbeta segments was used in the multiplex PCR. Amplification of the CDR3 region of rearranged TCR beta genes was performed with a multiplex PCR assay on genomic DNA. The amplified TCR beta libraries were sequenced on the Illumina HiSeq System as 87-base-pair reads. The original methods were these. A later analysis tallied around 82 million unique TCR beta chains across the 666 repertoires, and roughly 11 million of those chains were shared by two or more donors. To remove PCR and sequencing errors, raw reads were error-corrected and collapsed into unique sequences using a nearest-neighbor algorithm that merged closely related sequences. To assign V, D and J gene segments, CDR3 sequences were aligned to IMGT reference sequences. For a sequence to be retained, a match of at least six nucleotides to both a V gene segment and a J gene segment was required. A rearrangement was called productive if the CDR3 had no stop codons and remained in frame with V and J, and every other rearrangement was called non-productive. Following IMGT convention, CDR3 was defined as the stretch from the second conserved V-encoded cysteine to the conserved J-encoded phenylalanine. The earlier analysis of 550 to 650 of the donors excluded any sequence lacking an unambiguous match to a single V gene segment. In an earlier analysis of 587 of the donors, V segments were called functional above 56.7% productive rearrangements and were called segregating when the between-donor standard deviation exceeded 5%. A statistical classification framework was developed to diagnose cytomegalovirus status using the catalog of TCR beta chain sequences. In a later analysis, V and J genes were assigned by comparing TCR nucleotide sequences against IMGT/GENE-DB human TR gene sequences. Using the TCRdist pipeline, a later analysis assigned CDR3 sequences along with most-parsimonious VDJ recombination scenarios. In a later analysis, each TCR beta chain was defined by its CDR3 amino acid sequence together with its V-gene family, and reads without a unique V-gene family were excluded. As a way to deal with suspected cross-contamination and a sequencing artifact, a later analysis dropped under 600 nucleotide sequences that were highly shared and had low generation probability. In a later analysis, a clonal expansion index for each public chain was calculated from normalized within-repertoire ranks of inferred template counts. In a later analysis, generation probabilities were computed with a VDJ recombination model fitted to out-of-frame rearrangements, and the resulting probabilities were checked against IGoR. In a later analysis, TCR-TCR, TCR-HLA and TCR-CMV co-occurrence was scored with hypergeometric tests, and a repertoire-size bias correction was applied to TCR pairs. To estimate false discovery rates, a later analysis permuted the HLA or CMV assignments 20 times. In a later analysis, co-occurring TCRs were grouped using DBSCAN, and TCRdist sequence similarity was added for clustering within HLA-allele-positive subsets. For co-occurrence clustering, repertoires with fewer than 30,000 or more than 120,000 public chains were excluded, along with roughly five repertoires with anomalous nucleotide sharing. TCRdb stores this immuneACCESS table with in-frame sequences only. Part of the clones is absent; in the studies checked, under half of the shortfall reflects unresolved V genes, and no reason is known for the rest. That table gives V, J and clone size, and the DNA gave D and trimming. This sample has 100,000 to 150,000 clones in its table, and around 75% of those were observed once. Jointly, the top ten make up about 4.3% of the sample.

In its sample, this clone was seen a few times. What antigen it recognizes has not been identified. Base qualities are not recorded, but no much larger clone differs from it by a single base. General study outcomes and caveats: Most CMV-associated TCR beta chains appeared to be HLA-restricted in a later analysis, and the HLA associations seemed to be driven largely by CMV exposure. A later genetic analysis reported fewer N-insertions in productive TCRs among donors in an Asian-associated ancestry cluster than the approximately 700-donor mean. When HLA alleles, especially DR and DQ, strongly co-occurred, TCR associations were difficult to assign to individual alleles. In both the original and validation cohorts, the classifier was reported to diagnose cytomegalovirus status with high specificity and sensitivity. The earlier analysis of some 540 of the donors excluded around 17 rarely observed V segments, including chromosome 9 orphons, because counts were too low. Correlated functional status among segregating V segments might reflect linkage disequilibrium, but an unknown experimental factor could not be ruled out. A further reported finding was that TCR beta sequences accurately predicted the HLA-A and HLA-B alleles for most subjects in the first cohort. Compared with equally common non-associated chains, HLA-associated TCR beta chains in a later analysis were more clonally expanded and had lower generation probabilities. Because HLA typing was unavailable for some donors at each locus, only the typed subset was used in association tests. At a false discovery rate of 0.05, a later analysis linked 15,000 to 20,000 TCR beta sequences to specific HLA alleles. The only immune exposure information available for the cohort was CMV serostatus. An earlier analysis of 587 of the donors showed that most TCR beta V segments appeared in productive rearrangements either about 87% or about 30% of the time, which broadly matched IMGT annotations. In a later analysis, the rate of TCR association differed among HLA loci, with DRB1 alleles having the most associated TCRs and HLA-C alleles having the fewest. The presence/absence analyses assumed that sequencing depth was roughly uniform across donors, and that assumption may not be true. Some IMGT-functional V segments, including TRBV6-2 and TRBV6-3, could not be told apart with the 87-base-pair reads, so those segments were excluded. In vitro tests confirmed that a few of the cytomegalovirus-associated TCR beta chains recognize cytomegalovirus antigens. Only TCR beta chains were sequenced in this cohort, and the absence of alpha or paired-chain data limited detectable features. A total of roughly 160 TCR beta chains were listed by the study as associated with cytomegalovirus. An association between a missense DCLRE1C variant and V-gene and J-gene trimming of TCR beta chains was found in a later genetic analysis and replicated in an independent cohort. While some public TCRs were present in many individuals, most TCR sequences turned up only very rarely across donors. A cluster of highly shared sequence variants was judged likely to be a technical artifact of the sequencing pipeline. The authors suggested that the approach could potentially be extended to other disease states and immunological phenotypes. Several of the top co-occurrence clusters appeared to be linked to parvovirus B19, influenza, CMV and Epstein-Barr virus, according to a later analysis.

Between the V and J ends, shortened by 6 bases and 4 bases respectively, the junction contains 11 bases. CDR3 length: 13 amino acids, cysteine to phenylalanine. The read is trimmed to its CDR3 DNA, 39 bases read in frame from base 1. The CDR1 and CDR2 encoded by the germline V gene are MNHEY and SVGAGI. The cohort was made up of approximately 700 healthy bone marrow donors. All cohort members were sampled while nominally healthy, although unrecorded immune exposures were likely present. The donor tested CMV seropositive, placing the donor among the 250 to 350 seropositive members of the cohort. Each donor provided a peripheral blood sample, and peripheral blood mononuclear cells were used for TCR beta sequencing. The Qiagen DNeasy Blood Extraction Kit was used to extract genomic DNA from the blood cell samples.

The chain couples TRBV6-5 to TRBJ2-3; no confident D gene assignment can be made. The clonotype was recovered from a man aged 55-75 years in good health and CMV-seropositive. The sample comprised PBMCs. CDR3 sequence: CASSKRRSDTQYF. The bases are TGTGCCAGCAGCAAACGTCGGTCAGATACGCAGTATTTT.